The clone carrying this T cell receptor (beta chain) appeared many times. Its antigen remains unidentified. The use of a sample-barcoded 5' primer and a J-beta primer mix characterized a second PCR of about 6 to 11 cycles. Via MiXCR, TCRdb re-called the 5' RACE reads, giving one row per CDR3 protein. Of fewer than 900,000 distinct CDR3 sequences listed, more than 40% are singletons. This CDR3 contains 13 residues. Germline CDR1 reads ENHRY; CDR2 reads SYGVKD. The V segment lost 6 bases and the J segment 5 bases; nucleotides outside the gene matches: 4. Each donor was a healthy Caucasian individual from Russia, aged 6 to 90. Isolation yielded PBMCs, at least 7 million per sample, in every case. The sample originates from a study of blood T cells in healthy people across ages. Study results and caveats: The study regarded diversity estimates from one million T cells as underestimates. In older individuals, TCR beta diversity per million T cells was lower, falling roughly linearly with age.

This rearrangement joins TRBV10-3 to TRBJ2-1; the match to TRBD1 covers 7 bases. The TCR originated in a woman aged 55-69 years in good health. Input material: blood. The CDR3 protein is CAIRTGAHNEQFF. The CDR3 bases are TGTGCCATCAGAACAGGGGCCCACAATGAGCAGTTCTTC.